Below, 6 T cell receptor beta chains from the same sample are listed, as sequenced in a study of beta chain features in type 1 diabetes. Broader study findings: Across all four CD4+ subsets, people with type 1 diabetes showed modestly shorter TCRB CDR3s.

These TCRs are of unknown antigen specificity. Sequenced material consisted of expressed TCRB transcripts (all of the isolated RNA was reverse transcribed). Using immunoSEQ multiplex PCR, the repertoire was profiled, and TCRdb retains in-frame clones only, with some absent. This table has 150,000 to 200,000 clones, over 55% appearing once. The sample consisted of naive CD4+ T cells from blood. The origin of the receptors is a young man with type 1 diabetes.

This chain uses TRBV7-9 with TRBJ2-1; the D is unclear. Germline loops: CDR1 SEHNR, CDR2 FQNEAQ (reference sequence). The CDR3 has 11 residues. Between the trimmed V and J ends, which lost 3 bases and 5 bases, there was a span of 2 bases. Here the CDR3 DNA reads TGTGCCAGCAGCTTCGACAATGAGCAGTTCTTC. The encoded protein is CASSFDNEQFF.

In its sample, this clone was seen once. The chain is built from TRBV6-4 and TRBJ2-3; 9 bases align to TRBD2. CDR1 MRHNA and CDR2 SNTAGT come from the germline V gene. Losses at the gene ends were 6 bases for V and 6 bases for J; bases not matched to a gene: 4. The CDR3 covers 13 residues. This CDR3 is CASRSSGADTQYF. Here the CDR3 DNA reads TGTGCCAGCAGATCTAGCGGGGCCGATACGCAGTATTTT.

The chain combines TRBV10-1 with TRBJ2-1, with D unresolved. This CDR3 region has 15 residues. The germline V gene encodes CDR1 WNHNN and CDR2 SYGVQD (reference sequence). V lost 3 bases to trimming and J lost 6 bases, with 15 bases between them. The CDR3 region has the DNA TGCGCCAGCAGTGATTGGAGAGATTCGGTCAATGAGCAGTTCTTC. Encoded protein: CASSDWRDSVNEQFF.

The sample holds a few counts of this clone. The chain combines TRBV9 with TRBJ2-7; 11 nucleotides agree with TRBD2. The CDR3 is made up of 18 amino acids. Germline V gives CDR1 SGDLS, CDR2 YYNGEE. The V gene end was trimmed by 4 bases and the J gene end by 0 bases; junction bases not matched to a gene: 12. DNA for the CDR3: TGTGCCAGCAGCTCCTTTAGCGGGGGGGCCGAATCCTCCTACGAGCAGTACTTC. This codes for CASSSFSGGAESSYEQYF.

The V gene is TRBV18, the J gene TRBJ1-2, with TRBD1 matching over 8 bases. Germline-derived CDR1 and CDR2 are KGHSH and LQKENI. The CDR3 totals 13 residues. Trimming cost V 6 bases and J 4 bases; bases outside gene matches: 4. Written as DNA, the CDR3 is TGTGCCAGCTCGTCGGGACAGGTCTATGGCTACACCTTC. Translation: CASSSGQVYGYTF. The full variable domain, completed using reference TRBV18 and TRBJ1-2, is NAGVMQNPRHLVRRRGQEARLRCSPMKGHSHVYWYRQLPEEGLKFMVYLQKENIIDESGMPKERFSAEFPKEGPSILRIQQVVRGDSAAYFCASSSGQVYGYTFGSGTRLTVV.

The chain has TRBV29-1 and TRBJ2-1; 10 nucleotides agree with TRBD2. CDR1 is SQVTM and CDR2 is ANQGSEA in the germline V gene. With V trimmed by 4 bases and J by 3 bases, 6 bases remained unmatched. This CDR3 comprises 15 residues. Here the CDR3 DNA reads TGCAGCGTTGGCCCCAGGACTAGCGGCTACAATGAGCAGTTCTTC. It codes for CSVGPRTSGYNEQFF.